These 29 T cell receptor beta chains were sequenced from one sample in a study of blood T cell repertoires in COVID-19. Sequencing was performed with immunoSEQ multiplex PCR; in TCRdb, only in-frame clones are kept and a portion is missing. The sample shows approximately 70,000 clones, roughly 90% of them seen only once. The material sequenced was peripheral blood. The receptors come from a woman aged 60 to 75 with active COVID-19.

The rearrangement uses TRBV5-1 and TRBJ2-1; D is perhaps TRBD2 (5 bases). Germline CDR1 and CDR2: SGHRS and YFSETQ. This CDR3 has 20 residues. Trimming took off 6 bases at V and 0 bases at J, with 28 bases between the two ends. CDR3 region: CASKTDDGIILTGSYNEQFF. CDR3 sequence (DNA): TGCGCCAGCAAAACCGACGACGGGATTATCCTAACTGGCTCCTACAATGAGCAGTTCTTC. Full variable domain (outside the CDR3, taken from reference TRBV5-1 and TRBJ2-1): KAGVTQTPRYLIKTRGQQVTLSCSPISGHRSVSWYQQTPGQGLQFLFEYFSETQRNKGNFPGRFSGRQFSNSRSEMNVSTLELGDSALYLCASKTDDGIILTGSYNEQFFGPGTRLTVL.

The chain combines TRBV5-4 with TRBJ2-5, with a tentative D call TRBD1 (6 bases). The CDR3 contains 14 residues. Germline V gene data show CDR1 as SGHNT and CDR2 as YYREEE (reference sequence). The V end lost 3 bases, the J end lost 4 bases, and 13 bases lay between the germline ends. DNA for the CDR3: TGTGCCAGCAGCTGGGCAGGGGCAGGAGAGACCCAGTACTTC. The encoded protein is CASSWAGAGETQYF.

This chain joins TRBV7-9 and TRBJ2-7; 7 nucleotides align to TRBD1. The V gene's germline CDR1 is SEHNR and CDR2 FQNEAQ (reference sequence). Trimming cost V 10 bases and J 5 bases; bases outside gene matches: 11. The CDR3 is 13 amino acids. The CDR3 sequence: CATTYQDRDEQYF. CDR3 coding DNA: TGTGCCACTACCTACCAAGACAGGGACGAGCAGTACTTC.

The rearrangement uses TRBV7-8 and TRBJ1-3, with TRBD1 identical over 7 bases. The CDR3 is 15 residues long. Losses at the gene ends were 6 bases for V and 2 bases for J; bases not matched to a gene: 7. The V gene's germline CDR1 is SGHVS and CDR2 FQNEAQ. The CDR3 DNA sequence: TGTGCCAGCAGAAGAGGACAGGCCCCTGGAAACACCATATATTTT. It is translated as CASRRGQAPGNTIYF.

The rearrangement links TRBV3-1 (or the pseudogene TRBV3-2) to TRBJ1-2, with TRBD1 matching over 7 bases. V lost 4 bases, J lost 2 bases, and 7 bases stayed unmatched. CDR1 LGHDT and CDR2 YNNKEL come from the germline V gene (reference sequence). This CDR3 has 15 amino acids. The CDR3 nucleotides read TGTGCCAGCAGCCGGTGGGACAGCATCAACTATGGCTACACCTTC. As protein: CASSRWDSINYGYTF.

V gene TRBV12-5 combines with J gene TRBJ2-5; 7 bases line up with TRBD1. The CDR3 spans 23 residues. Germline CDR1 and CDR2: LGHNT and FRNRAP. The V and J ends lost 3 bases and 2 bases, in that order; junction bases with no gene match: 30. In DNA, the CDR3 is TGTGCTAGTGGTTTCTTAGGACAGGCCCCCCGGCCAGGGTTGGGTGCAAAACAAGAGACCCAGTACTTC. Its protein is CASGFLGQAPRPGLGAKQETQYF.

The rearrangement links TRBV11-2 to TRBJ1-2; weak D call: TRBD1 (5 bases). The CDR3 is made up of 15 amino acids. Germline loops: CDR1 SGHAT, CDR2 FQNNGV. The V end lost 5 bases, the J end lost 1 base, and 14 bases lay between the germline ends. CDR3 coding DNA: TGTGCCAGCAGCGCTAGTCCCGACAGTAACTATGGCTACACCTTC. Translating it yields CASSASPDSNYGYTF.

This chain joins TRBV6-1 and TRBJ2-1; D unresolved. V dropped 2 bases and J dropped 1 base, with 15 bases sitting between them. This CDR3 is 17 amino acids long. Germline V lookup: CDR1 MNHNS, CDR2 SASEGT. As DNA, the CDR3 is TGTGCCAGCAGTGAAATTAGTAACTTCAAATCCTACAATGAGCAGTTCTTC. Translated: CASSEISNFKSYNEQFF.

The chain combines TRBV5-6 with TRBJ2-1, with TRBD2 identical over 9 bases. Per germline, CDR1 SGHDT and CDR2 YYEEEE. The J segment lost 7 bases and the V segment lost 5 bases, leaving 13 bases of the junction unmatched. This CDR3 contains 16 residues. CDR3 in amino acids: CASSESLAGFWNEQFF. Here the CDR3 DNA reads TGTGCCAGCAGTGAGTCTCTAGCGGGATTTTGGAATGAGCAGTTCTTC.

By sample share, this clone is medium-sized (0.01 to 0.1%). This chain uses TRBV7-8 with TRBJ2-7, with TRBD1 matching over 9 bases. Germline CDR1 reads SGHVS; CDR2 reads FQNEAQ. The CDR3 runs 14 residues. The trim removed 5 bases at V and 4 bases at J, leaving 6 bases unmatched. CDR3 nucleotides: TGTGCCAGCAGCCCCCTAGGGACAGGGTACGAGCAGTACTTC. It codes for CASSPLGTGYEQYF.

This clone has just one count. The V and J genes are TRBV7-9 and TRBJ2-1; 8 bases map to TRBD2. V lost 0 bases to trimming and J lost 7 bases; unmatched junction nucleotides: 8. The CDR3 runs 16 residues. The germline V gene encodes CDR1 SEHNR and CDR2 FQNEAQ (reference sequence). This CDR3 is CASSLALGLGDNEQFF. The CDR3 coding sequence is TGTGCCAGCAGCTTAGCATTGGGACTAGGGGATAATGAGCAGTTCTTC. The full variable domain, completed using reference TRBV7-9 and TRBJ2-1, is DTGVSQNPRHKITKRGQNVTFRCDPISEHNRLYWYRQTLGQGPEFLTYFQNEAQLEKSRLLSDRFSAERPKGSFSTLEIQRTEQGDSAMYLCASSLALGLGDNEQFFGPGTRLTVL.

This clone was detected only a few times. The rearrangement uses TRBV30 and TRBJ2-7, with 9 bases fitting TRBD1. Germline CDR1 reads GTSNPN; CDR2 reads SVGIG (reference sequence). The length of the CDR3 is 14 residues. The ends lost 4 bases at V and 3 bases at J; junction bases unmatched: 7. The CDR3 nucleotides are TGTGCCTGGACTAAACAGGGGGCATTCTACGAGCAGTACTTC. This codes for CAWTKQGAFYEQYF.

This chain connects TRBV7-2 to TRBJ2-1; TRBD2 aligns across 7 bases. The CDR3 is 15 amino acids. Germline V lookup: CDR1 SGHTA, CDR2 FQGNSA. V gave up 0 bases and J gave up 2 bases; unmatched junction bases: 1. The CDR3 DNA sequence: TGTGCCAGCAGCTTAGCCGCGGGAGCCTACAATGAGCAGTTCTTC. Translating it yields CASSLAAGAYNEQFF.

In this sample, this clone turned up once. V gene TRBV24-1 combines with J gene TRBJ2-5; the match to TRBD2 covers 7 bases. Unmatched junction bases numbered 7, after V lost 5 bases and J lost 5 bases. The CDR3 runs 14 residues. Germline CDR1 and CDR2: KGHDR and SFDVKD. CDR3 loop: CATSGGGLLETQYF. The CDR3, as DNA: TGTGCCACCAGTGGTGGGGGACTATTGGAGACCCAGTACTTC.

The CDR3 sequence is CASSEVASGTPGELFF. The CDR3 DNA sequence: TGTGCCAGCAGTGAGGTGGCTAGCGGGACCCCCGGGGAGCTGTTTTTT. The genes are TRBV2 and TRBJ2-2, with 9 bases matching TRBD2. From germline, CDR1 is SNHLY and CDR2 FYNNEI. Trimming cost V 3 bases and J 6 bases; bases outside gene matches: 8. This CDR3 has 16 amino acids.

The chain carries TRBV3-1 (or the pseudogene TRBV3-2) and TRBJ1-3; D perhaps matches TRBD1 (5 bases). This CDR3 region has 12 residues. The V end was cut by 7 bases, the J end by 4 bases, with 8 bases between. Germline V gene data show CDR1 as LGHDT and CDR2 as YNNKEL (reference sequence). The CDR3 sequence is CASIGAGNTIYF. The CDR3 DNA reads TGTGCCAGCATAGGGGCCGGAAACACCATATATTTT.

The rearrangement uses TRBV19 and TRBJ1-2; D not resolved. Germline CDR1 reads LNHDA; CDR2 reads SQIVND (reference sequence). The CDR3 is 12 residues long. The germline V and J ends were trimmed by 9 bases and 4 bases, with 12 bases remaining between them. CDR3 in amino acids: CASRPSGYGYTF. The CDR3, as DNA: TGTGCCAGCCGACCGTCGGGCTATGGCTACACCTTC.

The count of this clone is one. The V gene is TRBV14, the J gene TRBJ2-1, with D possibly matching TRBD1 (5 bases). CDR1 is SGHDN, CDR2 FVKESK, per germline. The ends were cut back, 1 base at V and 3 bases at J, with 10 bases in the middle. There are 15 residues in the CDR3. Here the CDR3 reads CASSQGQNRYNEQFF. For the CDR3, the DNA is TGTGCCAGCAGCCAAGGACAGAACCGCTACAATGAGCAGTTCTTC.

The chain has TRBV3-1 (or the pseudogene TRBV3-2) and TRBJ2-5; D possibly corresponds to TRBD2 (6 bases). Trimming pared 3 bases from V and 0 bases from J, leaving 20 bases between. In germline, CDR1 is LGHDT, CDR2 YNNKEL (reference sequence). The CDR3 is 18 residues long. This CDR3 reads CASSHTRRELPDQETQYF. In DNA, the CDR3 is TGTGCCAGCAGCCACACTCGACGGGAGCTCCCGGACCAAGAGACCCAGTACTTC.

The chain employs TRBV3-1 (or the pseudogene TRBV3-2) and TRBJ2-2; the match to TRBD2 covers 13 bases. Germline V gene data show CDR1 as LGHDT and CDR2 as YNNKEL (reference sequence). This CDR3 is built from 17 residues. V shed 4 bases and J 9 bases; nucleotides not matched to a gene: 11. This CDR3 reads CASSLYTSGRAGRELFF. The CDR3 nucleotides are TGTGCCAGCAGCCTTTACACTAGCGGGAGGGCCGGCCGGGAGCTGTTTTTT.

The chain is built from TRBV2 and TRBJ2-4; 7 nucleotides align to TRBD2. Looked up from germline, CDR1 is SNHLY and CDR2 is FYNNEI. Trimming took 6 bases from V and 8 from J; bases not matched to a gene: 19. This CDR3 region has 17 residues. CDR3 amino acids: CASSRAVAGGRGYIQYF. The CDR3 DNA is TGTGCCAGCAGCCGGGCGGTAGCGGGCGGACGGGGTTACATTCAGTACTTC.

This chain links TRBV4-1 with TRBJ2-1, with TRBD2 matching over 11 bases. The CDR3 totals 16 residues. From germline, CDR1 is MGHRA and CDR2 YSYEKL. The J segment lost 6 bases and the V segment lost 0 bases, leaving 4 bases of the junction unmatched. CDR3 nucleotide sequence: TGCGCCAGCAGCCAAGAAGCGGGACTAGCGGTCAATGAGCAGTTCTTC. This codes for CASSQEAGLAVNEQFF.

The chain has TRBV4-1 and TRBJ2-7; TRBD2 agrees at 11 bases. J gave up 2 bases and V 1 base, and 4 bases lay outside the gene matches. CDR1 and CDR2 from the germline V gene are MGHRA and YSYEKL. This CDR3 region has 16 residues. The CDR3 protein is CASSQAGLAGTYEQYF. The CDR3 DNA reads TGCGCCAGCAGCCAAGCCGGACTAGCGGGCACCTACGAGCAGTACTTC.

Here the CDR3 reads CASSEAGGPNQPQHF. The CDR3 region has the DNA TGTGCCAGCAGTGAAGCAGGGGGCCCCAATCAGCCCCAGCATTTT. V usage is TRBV6-1 and J usage is TRBJ1-5; 7 nucleotides match TRBD1. The CDR3 consists of 15 residues. Germline values: CDR1 MNHNS, CDR2 SASEGT. Trimming took 0 bases from V and 3 from J; bases not matched to a gene: 2.

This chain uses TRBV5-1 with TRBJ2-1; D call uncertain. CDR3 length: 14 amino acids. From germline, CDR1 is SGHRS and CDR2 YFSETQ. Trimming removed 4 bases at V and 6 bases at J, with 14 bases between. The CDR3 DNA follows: TGCGCCAGCAGCCAGACAACCTCGGTCAATGAGCAGTTCTTC. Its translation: CASSQTTSVNEQFF.

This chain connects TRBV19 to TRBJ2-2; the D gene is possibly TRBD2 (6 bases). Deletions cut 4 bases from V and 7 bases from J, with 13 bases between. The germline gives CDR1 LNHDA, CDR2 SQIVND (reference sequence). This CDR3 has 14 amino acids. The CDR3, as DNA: TGTGCCAGTAGTAACCGGGAGTGGCACGGGGAGCTGTTTTTT. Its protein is CASSNREWHGELFF.

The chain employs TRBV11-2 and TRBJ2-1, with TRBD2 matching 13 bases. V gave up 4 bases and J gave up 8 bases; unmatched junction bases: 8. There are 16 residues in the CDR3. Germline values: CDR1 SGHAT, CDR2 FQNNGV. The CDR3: CASSSLGTSGNDEQFF. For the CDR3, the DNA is TGTGCCAGCAGCTCTCTCGGGACTAGCGGGAACGATGAGCAGTTCTTC.

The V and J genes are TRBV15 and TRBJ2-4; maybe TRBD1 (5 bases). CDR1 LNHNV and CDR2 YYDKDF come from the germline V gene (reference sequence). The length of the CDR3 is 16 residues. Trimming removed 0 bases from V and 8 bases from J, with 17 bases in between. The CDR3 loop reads CATSRDGAAGLDIQYF. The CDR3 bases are TGTGCCACCAGCAGAGATGGAGCTGCAGGGTTGGACATTCAGTACTTC.

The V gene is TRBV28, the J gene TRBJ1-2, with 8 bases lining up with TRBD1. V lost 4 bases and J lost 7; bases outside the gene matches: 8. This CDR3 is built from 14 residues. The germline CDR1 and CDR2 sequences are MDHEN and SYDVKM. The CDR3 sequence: CASSSHGTGGGYTF. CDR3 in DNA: TGTGCCAGCAGTTCTCACGGGACAGGTGGTGGCTACACCTTC.